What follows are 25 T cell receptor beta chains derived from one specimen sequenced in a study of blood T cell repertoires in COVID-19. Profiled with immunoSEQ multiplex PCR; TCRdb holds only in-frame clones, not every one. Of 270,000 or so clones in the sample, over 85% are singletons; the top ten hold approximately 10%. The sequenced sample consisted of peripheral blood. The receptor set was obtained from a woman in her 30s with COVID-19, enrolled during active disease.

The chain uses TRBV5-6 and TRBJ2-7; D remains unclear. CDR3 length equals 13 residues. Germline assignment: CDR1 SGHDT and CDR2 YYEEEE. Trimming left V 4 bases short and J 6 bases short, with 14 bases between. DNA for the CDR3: TGTGCCAGCAGCCCTGATTGGTTCGGCGAGCAGTACTTC. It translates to CASSPDWFGEQYF.

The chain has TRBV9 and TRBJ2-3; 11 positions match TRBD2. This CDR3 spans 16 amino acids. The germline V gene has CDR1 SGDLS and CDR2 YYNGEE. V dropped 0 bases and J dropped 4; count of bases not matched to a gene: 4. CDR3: CASSVASGGSSDTQYF. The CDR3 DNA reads TGTGCCAGCAGCGTAGCTAGCGGGGGGTCCTCAGATACGCAGTATTTT.

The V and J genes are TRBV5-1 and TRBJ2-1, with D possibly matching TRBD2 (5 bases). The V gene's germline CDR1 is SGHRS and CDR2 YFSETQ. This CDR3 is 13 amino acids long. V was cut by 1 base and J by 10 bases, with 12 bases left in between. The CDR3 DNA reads TGCGCCAGCAGCTTGTCCGGACCGGGAGAGCAGTTCTTC. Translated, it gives CASSLSGPGEQFF.

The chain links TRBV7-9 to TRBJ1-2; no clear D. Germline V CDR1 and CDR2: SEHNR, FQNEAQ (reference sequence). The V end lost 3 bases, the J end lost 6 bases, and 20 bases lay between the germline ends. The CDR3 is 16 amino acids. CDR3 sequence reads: CASSFPSRHSSHGYTF. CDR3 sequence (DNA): TGTGCCAGCAGCTTTCCGAGTAGACATTCATCCCATGGCTACACCTTC.

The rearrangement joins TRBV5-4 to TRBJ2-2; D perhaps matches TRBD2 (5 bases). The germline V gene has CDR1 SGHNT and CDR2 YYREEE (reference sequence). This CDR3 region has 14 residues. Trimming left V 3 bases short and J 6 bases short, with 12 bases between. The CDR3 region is CASSSGLDAGELFF. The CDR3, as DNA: TGTGCCAGCAGCTCCGGACTGGACGCCGGGGAGCTGTTTTTT.

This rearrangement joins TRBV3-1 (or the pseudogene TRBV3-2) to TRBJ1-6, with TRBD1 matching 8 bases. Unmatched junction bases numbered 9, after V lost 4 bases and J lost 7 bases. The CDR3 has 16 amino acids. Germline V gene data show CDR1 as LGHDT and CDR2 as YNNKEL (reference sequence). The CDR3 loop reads CASSPPGTGSNSPLHF. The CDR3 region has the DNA TGTGCCAGCAGCCCCCCCGGGACAGGATCAAATTCACCCCTCCACTTT.

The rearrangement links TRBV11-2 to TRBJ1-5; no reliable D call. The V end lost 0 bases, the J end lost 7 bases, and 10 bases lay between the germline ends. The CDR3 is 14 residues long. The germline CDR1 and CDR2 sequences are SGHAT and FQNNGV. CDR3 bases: TGTGCCAGCAGCTTAGAGGGAGGGAGGCAGCCCCAGCATTTT. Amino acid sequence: CASSLEGGRQPQHF.

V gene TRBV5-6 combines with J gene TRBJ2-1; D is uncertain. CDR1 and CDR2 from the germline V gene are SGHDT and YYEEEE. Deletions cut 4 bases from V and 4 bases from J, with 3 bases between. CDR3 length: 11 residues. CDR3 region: CASSLYNEQFF. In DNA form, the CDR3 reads TGTGCCAGCAGCCTATACAATGAGCAGTTCTTC.

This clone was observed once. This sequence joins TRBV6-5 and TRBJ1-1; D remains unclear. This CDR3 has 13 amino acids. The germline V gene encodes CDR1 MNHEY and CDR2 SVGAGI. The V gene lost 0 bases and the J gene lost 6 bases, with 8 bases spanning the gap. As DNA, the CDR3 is TGTGCCAGCAGTTACTCGGTGCGGTCTGAAGCTTTCTTT. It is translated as CASSYSVRSEAFF.

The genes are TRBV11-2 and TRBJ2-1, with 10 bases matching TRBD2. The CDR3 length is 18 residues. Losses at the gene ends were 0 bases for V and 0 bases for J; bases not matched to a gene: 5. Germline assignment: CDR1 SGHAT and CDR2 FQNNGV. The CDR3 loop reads CASSLEWRLAGSYNEQFF. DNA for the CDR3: TGTGCCAGCAGCTTAGAGTGGAGACTAGCGGGCTCCTACAATGAGCAGTTCTTC.

The CDR3 spells CATREGAGSNQPQHF. CDR3 DNA sequence: TGTGCCACCAGGGAGGGGGCAGGGAGCAATCAGCCCCAGCATTTT. The J gene is TRBJ1-5, the V gene TRBV15; 7 bases line up with TRBD1. V dropped 6 bases and J dropped 1; count of bases not matched to a gene: 6. Germline V gives CDR1 LNHNV, CDR2 YYDKDF (reference sequence). This CDR3 comprises 15 residues.

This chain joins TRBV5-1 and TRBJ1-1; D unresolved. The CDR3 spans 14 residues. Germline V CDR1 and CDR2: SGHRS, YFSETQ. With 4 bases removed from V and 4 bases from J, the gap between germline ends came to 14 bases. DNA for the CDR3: TGCGCCAGCAGCCCCTACCAGGTGGGCACTGAAGCTTTCTTT. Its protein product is CASSPYQVGTEAFF. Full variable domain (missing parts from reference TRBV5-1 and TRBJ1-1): KAGVTQTPRYLIKTRGQQVTLSCSPISGHRSVSWYQQTPGQGLQFLFEYFSETQRNKGNFPGRFSGRQFSNSRSEMNVSTLELGDSALYLCASSPYQVGTEAFFGQGTRLTVV.

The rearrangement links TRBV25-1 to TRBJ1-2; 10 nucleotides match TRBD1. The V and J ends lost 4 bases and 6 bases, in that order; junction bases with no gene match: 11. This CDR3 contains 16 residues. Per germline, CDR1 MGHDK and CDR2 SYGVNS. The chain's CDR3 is CASSGWTGGALNGYTF. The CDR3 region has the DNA TGTGCCAGCAGTGGTTGGACAGGGGGTGCCCTCAATGGCTACACCTTC.

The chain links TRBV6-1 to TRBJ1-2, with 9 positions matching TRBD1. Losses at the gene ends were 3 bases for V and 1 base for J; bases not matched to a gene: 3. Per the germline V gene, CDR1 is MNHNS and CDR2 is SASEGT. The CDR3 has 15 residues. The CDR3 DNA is TGTGCCAGCAGTGAGACAGGGGGATTTAACTATGGCTACACCTTC. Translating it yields CASSETGGFNYGYTF.

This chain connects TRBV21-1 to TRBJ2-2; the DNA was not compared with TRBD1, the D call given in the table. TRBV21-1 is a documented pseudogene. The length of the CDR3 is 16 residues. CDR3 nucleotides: TGTGCCAGCAGCAAACCGGACTCACAGGGTGACGGGGAGCTGTTTTTT. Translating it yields CASSKPDSQGDGELFF.

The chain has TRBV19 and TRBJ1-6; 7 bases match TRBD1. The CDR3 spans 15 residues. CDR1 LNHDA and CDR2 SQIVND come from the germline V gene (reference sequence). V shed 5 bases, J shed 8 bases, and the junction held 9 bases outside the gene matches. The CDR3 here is CASSSGTAGYSPLHF. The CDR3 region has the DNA TGTGCCAGTAGTTCCGGGACAGCCGGATATTCACCCCTCCACTTT.

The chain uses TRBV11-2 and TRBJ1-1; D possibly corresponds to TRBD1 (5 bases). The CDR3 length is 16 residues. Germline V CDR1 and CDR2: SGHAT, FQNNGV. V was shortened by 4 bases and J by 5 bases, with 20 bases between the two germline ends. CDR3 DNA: TGTGCCAGCAGCTCCCCTGGTGGGGCCGGTCGGACTGAAGCTTTCTTT. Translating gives CASSSPGGAGRTEAFF.

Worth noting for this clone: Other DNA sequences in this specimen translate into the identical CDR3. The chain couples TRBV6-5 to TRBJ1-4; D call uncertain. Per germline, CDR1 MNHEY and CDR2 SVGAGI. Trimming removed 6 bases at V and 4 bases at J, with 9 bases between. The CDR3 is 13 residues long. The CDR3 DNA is TGTGCCAGCAGCCGGACTGGTAATGAAAAACTGTTTTTT. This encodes CASSRTGNEKLFF.

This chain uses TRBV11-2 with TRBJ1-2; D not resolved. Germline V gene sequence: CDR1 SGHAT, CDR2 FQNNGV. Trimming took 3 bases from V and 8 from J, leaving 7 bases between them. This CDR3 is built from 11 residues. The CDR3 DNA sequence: TGTGCCAGCAGCTTTACTTGGGGCTACACCTTC. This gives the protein CASSFTWGYTF.

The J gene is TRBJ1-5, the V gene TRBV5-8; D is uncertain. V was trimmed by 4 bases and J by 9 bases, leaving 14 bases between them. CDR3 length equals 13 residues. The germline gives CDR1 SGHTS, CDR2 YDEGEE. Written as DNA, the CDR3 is TGTGCCAGCAGCCAGATACAGAAAGGGCCCCAGCATTTT. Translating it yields CASSQIQKGPQHF.

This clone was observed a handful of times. CDR3: CSAPTGDEAFF. CDR3 nucleotides: TGCAGTGCTCCAACAGGGGATGAAGCTTTCTTT. The chain joins TRBV20-1 to TRBJ1-1; 7 nucleotides agree with TRBD1. Trimming took 5 bases from V and 7 from J; bases not matched to a gene: 4. From germline, CDR1 is DFQATT and CDR2 SNEGSKA (reference sequence). The CDR3 loop spans 11 amino acids.

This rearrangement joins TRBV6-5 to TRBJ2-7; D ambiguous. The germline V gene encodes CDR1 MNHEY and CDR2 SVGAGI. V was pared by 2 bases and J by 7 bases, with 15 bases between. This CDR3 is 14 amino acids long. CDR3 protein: CASSYPGLTGEQYF. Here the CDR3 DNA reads TGTGCCAGCAGTTACCCGGGTCTCACGGGTGAGCAGTACTTC.

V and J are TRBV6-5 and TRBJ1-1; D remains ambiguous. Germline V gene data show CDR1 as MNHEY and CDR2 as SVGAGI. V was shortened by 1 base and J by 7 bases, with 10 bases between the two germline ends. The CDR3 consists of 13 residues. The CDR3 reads CASSYFRGIEAFF. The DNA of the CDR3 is TGTGCCAGCAGTTACTTCCGGGGAATTGAAGCTTTCTTT.

In nucleotides, the CDR3 is TGTGCCAGCAGCTTACCGACCAGACTTAGGCATGAGCAGTTCTTC. This gives the protein CASSLPTRLRHEQFF. V gene TRBV7-2 combines with J gene TRBJ2-1; D gene ambiguous. V dropped 2 bases and J dropped 8 bases, with 16 bases sitting between them. The CDR3 has 15 amino acids. Looked up from germline, CDR1 is SGHTA and CDR2 is FQGNSA.

The DNA for the CDR3 is TGTGCCAGCAGCTCAAATGGAGCAGCGGGGGGGCCCTTCTACGAGCAGTACTTC. Translated: CASSSNGAAGGPFYEQYF. The chain combines TRBV11-2 with TRBJ2-7, with 10 bases identical to TRBD2. Trimming at V came to 4 bases and at J to 3 bases, leaving 15 bases not matched to a gene. This CDR3 region has 18 residues. The V gene's germline CDR1 is SGHAT and CDR2 FQNNGV.